This T cell receptor beta chain was retrieved from a study of T-cell reconstitution after alpha-beta-depleted transplantation in children. As it was prepared, the TCRbeta library received unique molecular identifiers. TCRdb independently ran MiXCR on the PCR reads; one entry per CDR3 protein. The sample yields over 25,000 distinct CDR3 sequences, roughly 6.7% seen once. Overall study results and limits: After one year, T-cell counts and TCRbeta diversity mostly came from new T cells. Reportedly, only several hundred clones from non-depleted graft cells drove alpha-beta T-cell counts at about two months. Several patients had high TCRbeta diversity at day 60; it came from surviving recipient T cells and thymic progenitors.

This clonotype came up many times. Antigen: not known. Germline V gene data show CDR1 as MNHNS and CDR2 as SASEGT. The CDR3 extends over 14 amino acids. V was cut by 5 bases and J by 4 bases, with 12 bases left in between. This specimen was peripheral blood, taken 60 days after TCRalphabeta/CD19-depleted stem cell transplant. The genes are TRBV6-1 and TRBJ2-1; D is unresolved. The TCR originated in a child younger than two who had a stem cell transplant for acute myeloid leukemia, so the T cells may come from the graft donor. CDR3 protein: CASSRERAYNEQFF. CDR3 sequence (DNA): TGTGCCAGCAGTCGTGAGCGAGCTTACAATGAGCAGTTCTTC.